Below, 20 T cell receptor beta chains from the same sample are listed, as sequenced in a study of CXCR3-negative and CXCR3-positive naive CD8 T cells. The TRB libraries of cDNA were built by UMI-labeled 5' RACE. TCRdb reworked the 5' RACE reads into one entry per CDR3 protein, no DNA. This sample's clone table lists 5,500 to 8,000 distinct CDR3 sequences. The sequenced sample was naive CXCR3- CD8+ T cells from blood. Subset given: CD45RO-CCR7+CD27+CD95- naive CD8+ T cells lacking CXCR3 (TNR3-). The receptors were gathered from a human donor in good health. Some clones in this sample may be carry-over from other donors' samples.

The chain combines TRBV2 with TRBJ1-1; TCRdb's D call of TRBD1 is untestable without DNA. Per germline, CDR1 SNHLY and CDR2 FYNNEI. The CDR3 totals 14 residues. The CDR3 spells CATQNPDRGIEAFF. Variable domain in full (rest from reference TRBV2 and TRBJ1-1): EPEVTQTPSHQVTQMGQEVILRCVPISNHLYFYWYRQILGQKVEFLVSFYNNEISEKSEIFDDQFSVERPDGSNFTLKIRSTKLEDSAMYFCATQNPDRGIEAFFGQGTRLTVV.

This clonotype is labeled medium-sized based on frequency. The CDR3 loop is CASSSLGTSGAQFF. The chain combines TRBV11-2 with TRBJ2-1; TCRdb lists TRBD2, though no DNA is available to test this call. CDR3 length equals 14 residues. CDR1 and CDR2 from the germline V gene are SGHAT and FQNNGV.

By frequency, this clonotype is medium-sized. The chain is built from TRBV30 and TRBJ2-1; the D call of TRBD1 rests on TCRdb alone, since no DNA is present to check it. Germline CDR1 is GTSNPN and CDR2 is SVGIG (reference sequence). This CDR3 has 16 amino acids. CDR3 protein: CAWSAGTLSSYNEQFF.

The chain carries TRBV12-3 or TRBV12-4 and TRBJ1-1; without DNA, the TCRdb call of TRBD1 cannot be checked. The CDR3 spans 12 residues. The CDR3: CAVWGENTEAFF.

This clonotype is called medium-sized based on its frequency. The chain recombines TRBV12-3 or TRBV12-4 with TRBJ2-1; TCRdb gives TRBD1 as the D gene, but with no DNA this cannot be confirmed. This CDR3 has 14 residues. The CDR3 protein is CASSLALGANEQFF.

This chain links TRBV5-6 with TRBJ1-5. This CDR3 is built from 14 residues. Germline CDR1 and CDR2: SGHDT and YYEEEE. The CDR3 here is CASSLGPVNQPQHF.

According to its frequency, this clonotype is medium-sized (0.01 to 0.1%). The chain joins TRBV20-1 to TRBJ2-7; TCRdb lists TRBD2, though no DNA is available to test this call. Germline CDR1 is DFQATT and CDR2 is SNEGSKA (reference sequence). The CDR3 is 20 residues long. CDR3 amino acids: CSARDLPFSGFDTTSYEQYF.

The chain employs TRBV4-1 and TRBJ1-3. The CDR3 contains 14 residues. Per the germline V gene, CDR1 is MGHRA and CDR2 is YSYEKL. CDR3 sequence reads: CASSPAYSGNTIYF.

The chain employs TRBV9 and TRBJ1-1; the TRBD1 assignment by TCRdb is unverifiable without DNA. The length of the CDR3 is 14 residues. Germline lookup yields CDR1 SGDLS and CDR2 YYNGEE. CDR3 amino acids: CASRAGTGSLGQAF.

This clonotype counts as medium-sized by frequency. This rearrangement joins TRBV10-3 to TRBJ2-2; the TCRdb call, TRBD1, lacks DNA for checking. Germline values: CDR1 ENHRY, CDR2 SYGVKD. The length of the CDR3 is 16 residues. The CDR3 reads CAISEIGQTNTGELFF.

The V call is TRBV13, the J call TRBJ1-1; with no DNA, the TCRdb D assignment of TRBD1 cannot be verified. CDR1 and CDR2 from the germline V gene are PRHDT and FYEKMQ (reference sequence). The CDR3 is 14 amino acids. The CDR3 loop is CASSPTGMDTEAFF.

The chain joins TRBV11-1 to TRBJ2-5. This CDR3 has 13 residues. Germline assignment: CDR1 SGHAT and CDR2 FQDESV (reference sequence). The CDR3 loop reads CASSLGLEETQYF. The entire variable domain, with the rest obtained from reference TRBV11-1 and TRBJ2-5, is as follows: EAEVAQSPRYKITEKSQAVAFWCDPISGHATLYWYRQILGQGPELLVQFQDESVVDDSQLPKDRFSAERLKGVDSTLKIQPAELGDSAMYLCASSLGLEETQYFGPGTRLLVL.

V gene TRBV6-2 or TRBV6-3 combines with J gene TRBJ2-7. The CDR3 extends over 13 amino acids. The germline V gene has CDR1 MNHEY and CDR2 SVGEGT. The CDR3 protein is CASSYPSSYEQYF.

By frequency, this clonotype registers medium-sized. The genes are TRBV12-3 or TRBV12-4 and TRBJ2-1; TCRdb returns TRBD1, unconfirmable since there is no DNA. The CDR3 consists of 16 residues. CDR3 sequence reads: CASTRDGTSSYNEQFF.

This clonotype ranks as medium-sized in terms of frequency. CDR3 protein: CASSELGGENGYTF. The chain joins TRBV25-1 to TRBJ1-2; TCRdb designates TRBD1, a call that cannot be tested without DNA. This CDR3 comprises 14 residues. CDR1 is MGHDK, CDR2 SYGVNS, per germline.

The gene calls are TRBV13 and TRBJ2-7; as DNA is missing, the TRBD1 call by TCRdb cannot be tested. CDR3 length: 15 amino acids. CDR1 and CDR2 from the germline V gene are PRHDT and FYEKMQ (reference sequence). CDR3 in amino acids: CASKKPGPQACEQYF.

Its frequency marks this clonotype as medium-sized. This sequence joins TRBV10-3 and TRBJ2-7; the TCRdb D gene call, TRBD1, has no DNA to confirm it. Germline V gene sequence: CDR1 ENHRY, CDR2 SYGVKD. The length of the CDR3 is 15 residues. The CDR3 sequence is CAISEVTGGLGEQYF.

V and J are TRBV28 and TRBJ1-5. CDR1 and CDR2 from the germline V gene are MDHEN and SYDVKM. CDR3 length: 14 residues. The CDR3 loop reads CATDDSQGNQPQHF.

This clonotype is deemed medium-sized by its frequency. The genes are TRBV4-1 and TRBJ2-3. The germline gives CDR1 MGHRA, CDR2 YSYEKL. This CDR3 has 12 residues. This chain's CDR3 is CASSLQADTQYF.

CDR3 protein: CASSEIGGEEAFF. The V gene is TRBV10-2, the J gene TRBJ1-1. CDR1 WSHSY and CDR2 SAAADI come from the germline V gene. The CDR3 is 13 amino acids.